The 3 T cell receptor beta chains given below trace back to one sample, sequenced in a study of blood T cell repertoires in COVID-19. The assay was immunoSEQ multiplex PCR, and TCRdb's table has in-frame clones only and misses some. Among about 6,600 clones listed, around 89% were seen once. Sequencing input: peripheral blood. Every receptor here comes from an elderly man with active COVID-19.

V gene TRBV14 combines with J gene TRBJ2-2; a weak D match, TRBD1 (5 bases). There are 11 residues in the CDR3. Trimming left V 4 bases short and J 11 bases short, with 8 bases between. Looked up from germline, CDR1 is SGHDN and CDR2 is FVKESK. The CDR3 region is CASSRRTELFF. Written as DNA, the CDR3 is TGTGCCAGCAGCCGTAGGACAGAGCTGTTTTTT.

As concerns this clone: Germline and junction disagree at one end, which may indicate a read error. V usage is TRBV12-3 or TRBV12-4 and J usage is TRBJ2-4, with TRBD2 as a possible D gene (5 bases). The CDR3 spans 12 residues. CDR3 in DNA: TGTGCCAGCCGGGGAGCCGAAAACATTCAGTACTTC. The encoded protein is CASRGAENIQYF.

The chain joins TRBV7-8 to TRBJ2-1; weak D call: TRBD1 (6 bases). This CDR3 comprises 16 residues. Deletions cut 4 bases from V and 6 bases from J, with 19 bases between. Germline V CDR1 and CDR2: SGHVS, FQNEAQ. CDR3 coding DNA: TGTGCCAGCAGCTCTAAACGACAGGTTCAGCGCAATGAGCAGTTCTTC. This codes for CASSSKRQVQRNEQFF.